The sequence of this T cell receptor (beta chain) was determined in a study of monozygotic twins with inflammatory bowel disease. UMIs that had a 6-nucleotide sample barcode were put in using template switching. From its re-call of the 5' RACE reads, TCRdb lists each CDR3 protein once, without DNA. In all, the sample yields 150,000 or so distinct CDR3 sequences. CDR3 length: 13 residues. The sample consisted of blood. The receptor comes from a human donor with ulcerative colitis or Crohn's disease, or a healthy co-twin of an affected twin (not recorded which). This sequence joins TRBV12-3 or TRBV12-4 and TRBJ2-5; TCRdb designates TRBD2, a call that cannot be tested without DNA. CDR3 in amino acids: CASRASVGETQYF.